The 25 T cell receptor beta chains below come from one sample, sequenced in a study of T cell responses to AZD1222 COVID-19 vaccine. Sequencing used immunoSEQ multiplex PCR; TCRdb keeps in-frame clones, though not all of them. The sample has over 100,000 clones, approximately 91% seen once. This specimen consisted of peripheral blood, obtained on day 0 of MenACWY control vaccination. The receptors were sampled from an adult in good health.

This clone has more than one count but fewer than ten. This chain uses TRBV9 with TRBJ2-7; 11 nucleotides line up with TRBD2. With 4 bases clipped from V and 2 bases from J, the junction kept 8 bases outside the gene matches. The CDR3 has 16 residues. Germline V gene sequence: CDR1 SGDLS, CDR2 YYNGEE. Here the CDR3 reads CASSPRLAGSTYEQYF. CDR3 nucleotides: TGTGCCAGCAGCCCTCGACTAGCGGGATCCACCTACGAGCAGTACTTC.

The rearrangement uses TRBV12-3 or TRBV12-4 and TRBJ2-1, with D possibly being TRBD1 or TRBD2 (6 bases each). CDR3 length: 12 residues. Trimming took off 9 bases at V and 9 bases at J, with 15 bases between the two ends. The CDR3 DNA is TGTGCCAGTCAGAGGGGGGCGGGTGAGCAGTTCTTC. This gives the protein CASQRGAGEQFF.

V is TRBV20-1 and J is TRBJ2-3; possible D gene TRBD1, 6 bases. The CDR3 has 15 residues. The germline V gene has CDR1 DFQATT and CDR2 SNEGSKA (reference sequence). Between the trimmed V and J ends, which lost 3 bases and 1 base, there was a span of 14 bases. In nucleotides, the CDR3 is TGCAGTGCTAGTAGGGCCTCAGGGGGCACAGATACGCAGTATTTT. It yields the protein CSASRASGGTDTQYF.

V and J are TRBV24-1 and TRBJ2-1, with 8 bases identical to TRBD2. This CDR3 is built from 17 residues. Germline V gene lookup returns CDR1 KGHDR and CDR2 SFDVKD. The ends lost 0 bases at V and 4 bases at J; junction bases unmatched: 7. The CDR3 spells CATSDLEAGGGYNEQFF. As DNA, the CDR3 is TGTGCCACCAGTGATTTGGAGGCGGGAGGAGGGTACAATGAGCAGTTCTTC.

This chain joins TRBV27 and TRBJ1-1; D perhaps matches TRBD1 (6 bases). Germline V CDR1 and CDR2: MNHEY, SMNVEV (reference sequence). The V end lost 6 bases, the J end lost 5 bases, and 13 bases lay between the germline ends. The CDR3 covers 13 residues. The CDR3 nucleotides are TGTGCCAGCAGAATTACAGGGAGGACTGAAGCTTTCTTT. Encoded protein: CASRITGRTEAFF.

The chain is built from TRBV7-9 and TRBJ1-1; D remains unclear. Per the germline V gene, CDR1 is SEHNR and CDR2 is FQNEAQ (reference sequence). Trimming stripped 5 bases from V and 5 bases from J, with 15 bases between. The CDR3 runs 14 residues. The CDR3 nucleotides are TGTGCCAGCAGCGGTGCACTACCGGTTACTGAAGCTTTCTTT. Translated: CASSGALPVTEAFF.

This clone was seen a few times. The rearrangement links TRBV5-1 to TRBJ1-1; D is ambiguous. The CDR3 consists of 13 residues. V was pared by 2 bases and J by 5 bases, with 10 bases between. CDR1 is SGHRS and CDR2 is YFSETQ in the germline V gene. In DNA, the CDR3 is TGCGCCAGCAGCTTTGAGGGAGGGACTGAAGCTTTCTTT. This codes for CASSFEGGTEAFF.

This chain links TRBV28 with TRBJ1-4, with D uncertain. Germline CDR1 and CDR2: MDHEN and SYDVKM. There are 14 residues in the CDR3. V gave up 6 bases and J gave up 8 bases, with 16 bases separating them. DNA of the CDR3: TGTGCCAGCAGGGGTCCAGCGGAGCGGGAAAAACTGTTTTTT. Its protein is CASRGPAEREKLFF.

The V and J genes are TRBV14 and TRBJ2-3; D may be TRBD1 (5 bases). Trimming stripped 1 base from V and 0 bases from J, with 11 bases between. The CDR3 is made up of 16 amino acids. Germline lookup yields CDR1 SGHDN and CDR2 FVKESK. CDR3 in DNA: TGTGCCAGCAGCCAAGGACAGACATATAGCACAGATACGCAGTATTTT. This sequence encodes CASSQGQTYSTDTQYF.

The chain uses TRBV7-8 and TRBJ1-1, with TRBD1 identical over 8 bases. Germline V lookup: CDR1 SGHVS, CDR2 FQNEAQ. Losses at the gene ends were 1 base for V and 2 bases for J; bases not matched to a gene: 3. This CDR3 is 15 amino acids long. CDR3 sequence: CASSLGAGGNTEAFF. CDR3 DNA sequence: TGTGCCAGCAGCTTAGGAGCAGGGGGCAACACTGAAGCTTTCTTT.

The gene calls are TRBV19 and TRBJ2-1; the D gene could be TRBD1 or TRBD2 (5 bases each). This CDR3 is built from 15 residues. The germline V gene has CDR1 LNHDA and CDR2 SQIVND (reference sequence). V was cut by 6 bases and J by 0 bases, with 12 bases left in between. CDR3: CASSREGSSYNEQFF. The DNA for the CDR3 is TGTGCCAGTAGCCGAGAGGGGAGCTCCTACAATGAGCAGTTCTTC.

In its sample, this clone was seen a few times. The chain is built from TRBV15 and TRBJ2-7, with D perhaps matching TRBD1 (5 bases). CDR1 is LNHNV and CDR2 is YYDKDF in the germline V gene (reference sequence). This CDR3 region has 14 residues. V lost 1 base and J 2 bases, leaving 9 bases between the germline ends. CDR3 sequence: CATSRGQKTYEQYF. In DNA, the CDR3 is TGTGCCACCAGCAGAGGACAGAAGACCTACGAGCAGTACTTC.

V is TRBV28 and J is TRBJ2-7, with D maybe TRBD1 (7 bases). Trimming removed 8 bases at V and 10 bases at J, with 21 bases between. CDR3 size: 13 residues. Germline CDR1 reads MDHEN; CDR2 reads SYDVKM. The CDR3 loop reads CASVTGQGGHQYF. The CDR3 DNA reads TGTGCCAGCGTTACGGGCCAGGGGGGCCACCAGTACTTC.

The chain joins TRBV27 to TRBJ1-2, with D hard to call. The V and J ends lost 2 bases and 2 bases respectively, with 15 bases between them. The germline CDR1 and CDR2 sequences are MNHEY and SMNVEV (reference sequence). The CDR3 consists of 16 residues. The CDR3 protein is CASSLKVSRLNYGYTF. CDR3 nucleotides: TGTGCCAGCAGTTTAAAGGTTAGCCGTTTAAACTATGGCTACACCTTC.

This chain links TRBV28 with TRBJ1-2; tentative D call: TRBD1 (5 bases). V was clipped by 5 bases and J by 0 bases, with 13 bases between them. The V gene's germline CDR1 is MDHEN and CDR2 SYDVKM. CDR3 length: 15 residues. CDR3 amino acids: CASSPTGRSNYGYTF. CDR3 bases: TGTGCCAGCAGTCCTACAGGACGGTCTAACTATGGCTACACCTTC.

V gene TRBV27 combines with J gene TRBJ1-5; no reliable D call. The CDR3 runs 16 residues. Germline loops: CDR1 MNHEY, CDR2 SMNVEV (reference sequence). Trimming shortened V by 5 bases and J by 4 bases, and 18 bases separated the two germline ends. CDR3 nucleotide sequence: TGTGCCAGCAGTGCTAGGGCCATACAGTTTAATCAGCCCCAGCATTTT. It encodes CASSARAIQFNQPQHF.

The CDR3 nucleotides read TGCGCCAGCAGCTTGGGGGGGCTTGCGGTGGGAGAGACCCAGTACTTC. Residues: CASSLGGLAVGETQYF. V and J are TRBV5-1 and TRBJ2-5; TRBD1 is a possible D gene (6 bases). The CDR3 contains 16 residues. Germline V gene sequence: CDR1 SGHRS, CDR2 YFSETQ. V lost 0 bases to trimming and J lost 4 bases, with 16 bases between them.

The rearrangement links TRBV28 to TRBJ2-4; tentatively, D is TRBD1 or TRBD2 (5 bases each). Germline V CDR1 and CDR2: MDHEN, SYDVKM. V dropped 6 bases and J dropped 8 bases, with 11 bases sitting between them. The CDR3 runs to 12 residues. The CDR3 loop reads CASRGTVHIQYF. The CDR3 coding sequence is TGTGCCAGCAGAGGGACGGTTCACATTCAGTACTTC.

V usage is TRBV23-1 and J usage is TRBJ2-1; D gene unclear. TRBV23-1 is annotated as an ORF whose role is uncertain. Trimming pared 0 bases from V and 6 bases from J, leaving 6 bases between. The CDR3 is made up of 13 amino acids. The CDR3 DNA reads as TGCGCCAGCAGTCAATCAGGGCTCAATGAGCAGTTCTTC. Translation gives CASSQSGLNEQFF.

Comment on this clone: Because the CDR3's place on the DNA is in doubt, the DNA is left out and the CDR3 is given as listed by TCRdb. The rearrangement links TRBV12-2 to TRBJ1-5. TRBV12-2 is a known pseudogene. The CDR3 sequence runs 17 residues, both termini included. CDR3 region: CASRLVFFGGGAQPQHF.

The CDR3 is CASSPAADFRLQETQYF. CDR3 DNA sequence: TGCGCCAGCAGCCCAGCGGCCGACTTTCGCCTACAAGAGACCCAGTACTTC. This rearrangement joins TRBV4-1 to TRBJ2-5; D might be TRBD2 (5 bases). In germline, CDR1 is MGHRA, CDR2 YSYEKL. CDR3 length: 17 residues. Trimming cost V 4 bases and J 2 bases, with 20 bases left between them.

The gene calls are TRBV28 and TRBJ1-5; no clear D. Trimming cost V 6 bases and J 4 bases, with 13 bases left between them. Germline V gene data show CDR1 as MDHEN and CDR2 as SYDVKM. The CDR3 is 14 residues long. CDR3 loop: CASSPLQGNQPQHF. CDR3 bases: TGTGCCAGCAGCCCACTTCAAGGGAATCAGCCCCAGCATTTT. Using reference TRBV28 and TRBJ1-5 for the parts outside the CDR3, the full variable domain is DVKVTQSSRYLVKRTGEKVFLECVQDMDHENMFWYRQDPGLGLRLIYFSYDVKMKEKGDIPEGYSVSREKKERFSLILESASTNQTSMYLCASSPLQGNQPQHFGDGTRLSIL.

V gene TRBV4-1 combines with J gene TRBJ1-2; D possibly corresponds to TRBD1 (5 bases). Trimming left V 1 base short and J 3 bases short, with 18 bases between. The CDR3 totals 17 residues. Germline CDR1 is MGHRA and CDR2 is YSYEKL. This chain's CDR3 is CASSQGLLAGRDYGYTF. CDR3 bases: TGCGCCAGCAGCCAAGGGCTGTTGGCAGGGCGCGACTATGGCTACACCTTC.

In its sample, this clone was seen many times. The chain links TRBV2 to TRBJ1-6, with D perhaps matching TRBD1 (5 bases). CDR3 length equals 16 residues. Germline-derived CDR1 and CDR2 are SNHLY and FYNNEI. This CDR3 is CAGQRALLSSNSPLHF. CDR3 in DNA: TGTGCGGGGCAGAGGGCCCTACTATCTTCTAATTCACCCCTCCACTTT.

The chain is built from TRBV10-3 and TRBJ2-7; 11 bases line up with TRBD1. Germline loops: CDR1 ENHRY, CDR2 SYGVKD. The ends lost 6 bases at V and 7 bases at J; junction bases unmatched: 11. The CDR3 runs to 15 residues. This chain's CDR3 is CAIREPGTGGGEQYF. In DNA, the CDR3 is TGTGCCATCAGAGAGCCGGGGACAGGGGGTGGGGAGCAGTACTTC.